This is a list of T cell receptor beta chains from one sample in a study of CD8+CD57+ T cells in acquired aplastic anemia. Each CDR3 protein gets one entry after TCRdb re-called the reads with MiXCR. The sample contains approximately 250,000 distinct CDR3 sequences, around 82% of which appear only once. Sequencing was done on a sample of sorted CD4+, CD8+, or CD8+CD57+ T cells (not recorded which) from PBMCs. The receptors stem from a human donor with aplastic anemia. The CDR3 runs from the conserved cysteine through the conserved F or W. A D gene is named only where the DNA matches it firmly. Some rows have no size entry. The others give once, few or many, or a class for an expanded clone.

D: .; J: TRBJ2-6; V: TRBV2; size: .; DNA: .; CDR3: CASSDGGIHEQVFGPGF
D: .; J: TRBJ1-1; V: TRBV7-9; size: once; DNA: TGTGCCAGCAGCTTAGTAGCCGGGGAGCTGTTTCTTGGATTCTTT; CDR3: CASSLVAGELFLGFF
D: .; J: TRBJ1-2; V: TRBV7-9; size: .; DNA: TGTGCCAGCGCCACCAACTATGGCTACACCTTC; CDR3: CASATNYGYTF
D: .; J: TRBJ2-3; V: TRBV11-3; size: .; DNA: TGTGCCAGCAGCTTAGATTCGGATACGCAGTATTTT; CDR3: CASSLDSDTQYF
D: .; J: TRBJ2-5; V: TRBV11-3; size: .; DNA: TGTGCCAGCGGCTTAGATCTCACGGAAGAGACCCAGTACTTC; CDR3: CASGLDLTEETQYF
D: .; J: TRBJ1-1; V: TRBV27; size: many; DNA: TGTGCCAGCAGTCCCGGGACCCTTGACACTGAAGCTTTCTTT; CDR3: CASSPGTLDTEAFF
D: TRBD1; J: TRBJ2-7; V: TRBV7-8; size: many; DNA: TGTGCCAGCAGCTTTCATCCAGACGGGACAGGCTACGAGCAGTACTTC; CDR3: CASSFHPDGTGYEQYF
D: .; J: TRBJ2-5; V: TRBV29-1; size: few; DNA: TGCAGCGTTGATGGGGGGGCGGAAGAGACCCAGTACTTC; CDR3: CSVDGGAEETQYF
D: TRBD2; J: TRBJ2-3; V: TRBV9; size: .; DNA: TGTGCCAGCAGCGTAGCGGGAGGTCCGCAGACGCAGTATTTT; CDR3: CASSVAGGPQTQYF
D: .; J: TRBJ2-3; V: TRBV11-3; size: .; DNA: TGTGCCAGCACCTCCCACTACAGGGCAGATACGCAGTATTTT; CDR3: CASTSHYRADTQYF
D: TRBD2; J: TRBJ2-5; V: TRBV7-8; size: .; DNA: TGTGCCAGCAGCTTACCCCGGAGGCTAGCGGGGTCTCAAGAGACCCAGTACTTC; CDR3: CASSLPRRLAGSQETQYF
D: .; J: TRBJ2-6; V: TRBV7-6; size: .; DNA: TGTGCCAGCAGCTTAGCGGGCAGCTCCGAGGAGAACGTCCTGACTTTC; CDR3: CASSLAGSSEENVLTF
D: .; J: TRBJ1-2; V: TRBV2; size: .; DNA: TGTGCCAGCGGGCACGGCGTCGCAGATAGCCAGAATTTC; CDR3: CASGHGVADSQNF
D: TRBD2; J: TRBJ2-1; V: TRBV7-9; size: .; DNA: TGTGCCAGCAGCTCCTCAAGTAGCGGGGGTATCGATCAGCAGTTCTTC; CDR3: CASSSSSSGGIDQQFF
D: TRBD2; J: TRBJ2-3; V: TRBV7-3; size: .; DNA: TGTGCCAGCAGCTTAATGAAGCGGGGGTACTATACTGAGTATTTT; CDR3: CASSLMKRGYYTEYF
D: TRBD2; J: TRBJ2-3; V: TRBV7-9; size: .; DNA: TGTGCCGGCCAGGGGACTAGGGAGTCCCAATACTTCGGGTATTTT; CDR3: CAGQGTRESQYFGYF
D: .; J: TRBJ1-2; V: TRBV24-1; size: .; DNA: TGTGCCACCAGTGAACAAGACTCGGACCTCTATGGCTACACCTTC; CDR3: CATSEQDSDLYGYTF
D: TRBD1; J: TRBJ2-3; V: TRBV5-1; size: few; DNA: TGTGCCAGCAGCTTGGAAGGACAGGTCATTACGCAGTATTTT; CDR3: CASSLEGQVITQYF
D: .; J: TRBJ2-7; V: TRBV7-8; size: .; DNA: TGTGCCAGCAGTGAGCTAGCGCCCCGACCCTATGCGCAGTACTTC; CDR3: CASSELAPRPYAQYF
D: .; J: TRBJ2-3; V: TRBV15; size: .; DNA: TGTGCCAGCGGGGGCGGGGGCACAGCTTCGGAGTATTTT; CDR3: CASGGGGTASEYF
D: .; J: TRBJ2-1; V: TRBV19; size: .; DNA: TGTGCCAGCACCCCGGTGCTCTCACGGAACAATGAGCAGTTCTTC; CDR3: CASTPVLSRNNEQFF
D: .; J: TRBJ2-5; V: TRBV7-6; size: .; DNA: TGTGCCAGCAGCTCAGACAGCGGCACTTCACCCCTCCACTACTTC; CDR3: CASSSDSGTSPLHYF
D: .; J: TRBJ2-7; V: TRBV7-9; size: .; DNA: TGTGCCAGCAGCCAAGCTGACCGCCACGAGGAGTACTTC; CDR3: CASSQADRHEEYF
D: .; J: TRBJ1-1; V: TRBV7-2; size: once; DNA: TGTGCCAGCAGCTTAGCCCAGGGGCGAGGTGGAACTGAAGCTTTCTTT; CDR3: CASSLAQGRGGTEAFF
D: .; J: TRBJ1-6; V: TRBV7-9; size: .; DNA: .; CDR3: CASSSGDRQYFGPLHF
D: .; J: TRBJ2-5; V: TRBV7-8; size: .; DNA: TGTGCCAGCAGCCCTGTAAGAGATGAGCAGTACTTC; CDR3: CASSPVRDEQYF
D: .; J: TRBJ2-1; V: TRBV6-5; size: .; DNA: TGTGCCAGCGCGGCAGCTAGTTACAATGAGCAGTTCTTC; CDR3: CASAAASYNEQFF
D: .; J: TRBJ2-5; V: TRBV5-6; size: .; DNA: TGTGCCAGCAGTGAAGCGTCAGCTTGGGGAGAGACCCAGTACTTC; CDR3: CASSEASAWGETQYF
D: .; J: TRBJ2-7; V: TRBV5-6; size: .; DNA: TGTGCCACCAGCGTGGAGAGCCTAGCCTACGAGCAGTACTTC; CDR3: CATSVESLAYEQYF
D: .; J: TRBJ2-1; V: TRBV15; size: .; DNA: TGTGCCACCAGCAGGGATAGAAAGGAGGGGACCGAGCAGTTCTTC; CDR3: CATSRDRKEGTEQFF
D: .; J: TRBJ2-5; V: TRBV15; size: .; DNA: TGTGCCACCAGCAGGGGCACCTATCATGCACCCCAGTACTTC; CDR3: CATSRGTYHAPQYF
D: .; J: TRBJ2-1; V: TRBV2; size: .; DNA: TGTGCCAGCAGTGATGGGGGGAACAATCAGCAGTTCTTC; CDR3: CASSDGGNNQQFF
D: .; J: TRBJ2-4; V: TRBV27; size: many; DNA: TGTGCCAGCAGTCAAGGGGGGGATTTGAACATTCAGTACTTC; CDR3: CASSQGGDLNIQYF
D: .; J: TRBJ1-1; V: TRBV5-1; size: .; DNA: TGCGCCAGCAGCTTGGGGGGGACTAGAGAAGCTTTCTTT; CDR3: CASSLGGTREAFF
D: .; J: TRBJ2-1; V: TRBV2; size: .; DNA: TGTGCCAGCGGCCAGGGGGGCGGAGACACTCAGGATGAGCAGTTCTTC; CDR3: CASGQGGGDTQDEQFF
D: TRBD2; J: TRBJ2-1; V: TRBV19; size: .; DNA: TGTGCCAGCAGTGAAGCTAGCGGGACAAACAATGAGCAGTTCTTC; CDR3: CASSEASGTNNEQFF
D: .; J: TRBJ2-2; V: TRBV7-6; size: .; DNA: TGTGTCAGCAGCTTAGTCCCCGGAGTGTTGTCTTTT; CDR3: CVSSLVPGVLSF
D: .; J: TRBJ1-5; V: TRBV7-2; size: .; DNA: TGTGCCAGCAGCTTGGGGGAGGGGGGCTATAATTCACACCATTTT; CDR3: CASSLGEGGYNSHHF
D: .; J: TRBJ1-2; V: TRBV7-3; size: .; DNA: TGTGCCAGCAGCTTAACGAAGAGGGGGTTGTACAATGAGTACACCTTC; CDR3: CASSLTKRGLYNEYTF
D: .; J: TRBJ2-3; V: TRBV7-9; size: .; DNA: TGTGCCAGCAGCTCCGAGTGCAGTCCCCATACGCAGTATTTT; CDR3: CASSSECSPHTQYF
D: .; J: TRBJ2-7; V: TRBV7-9; size: .; DNA: TGCGCCAGCAGCCAAGGCGAAATGAGGGTCCACGAGCAGTACTTC; CDR3: CASSQGEMRVHEQYF
D: TRBD2; J: TRBJ2-1; V: TRBV5-1; size: .; DNA: TGTGCCAGTAGCATTACTAGCGGAATGTGCAATGAGCAGTTCTTC; CDR3: CASSITSGMCNEQFF
D: .; J: TRBJ2-7; V: TRBV15; size: .; DNA: TGTGCCACCAGCAGCCGCAGCGAGCACGACGCCCAGTACTTC; CDR3: CATSSRSEHDAQYF
D: TRBD1; J: TRBJ2-3; V: TRBV14; size: .; DNA: TGTGCCAGCAGCCGCGGGGCGGGGACAGGGAGGACAGATACGCAGTATTTT; CDR3: CASSRGAGTGRTDTQYF
D: .; J: TRBJ1-1; V: TRBV7-6; size: once; DNA: TGTGCCAGCTCATTAAACCCCACTCTTGGGGACACTGAAGCTTTCTTT; CDR3: CASSLNPTLGDTEAFF
D: .; J: TRBJ2-3; V: TRBV11-3; size: .; DNA: TGTGCCAGCAGCGTCAATCTGACAGATTCCACAGATACGCAGTATTTT; CDR3: CASSVNLTDSTDTQYF
D: .; J: TRBJ2-1; V: TRBV11-1; size: .; DNA: TGTGCCAGCAGCTTTGCAAGCCCAGGGGGGAGCGATGAGCAGTTCTTC; CDR3: CASSFASPGGSDEQFF
D: .; J: TRBJ2-2; V: TRBV7-9; size: .; DNA: TGTGCCAGCAGCTTAACACGCGCAGTGAGCAGTTTT; CDR3: CASSLTRAVSSF
D: .; J: TRBJ2-3; V: TRBV2; size: .; DNA: TGTGCCAGCAGTGATGGGGGGACAGCCACAGATACGCAGTATTTT; CDR3: CASSDGGTATDTQYF
D: TRBD2; J: TRBJ2-3; V: TRBV7-3; size: .; DNA: TGTGCCAGCAGCTTAAGACTAGCGGGGGGCCCAGATACGCAGTATTTT; CDR3: CASSLRLAGGPDTQYF
D: .; J: TRBJ2-1; V: TRBV4-2; size: .; DNA: TGTGCCAGCAGCCAAAAGGCTAGCGCTACCTACAATGAGCAGTTCTTC; CDR3: CASSQKASATYNEQFF
D: .; J: TRBJ2-3; V: TRBV7-2; size: .; DNA: TGTGCCAGCAGCGTCGGGGGCAGACATACGCAGTATTTT; CDR3: CASSVGGRHTQYF
D: .; J: TRBJ2-1; V: TRBV2; size: .; DNA: TGTGCCAGCGTAAGGGTTGCGGAGTGGACTGAAGCGTTCTTT; CDR3: CASVRVAEWTEAFF
D: .; J: TRBJ2-5; V: TRBV7-3; size: once; DNA: TGTGCCAGCAGCCAAGATAGTTTGCCCGCTCTCGGGACCCAGTACTTC; CDR3: CASSQDSLPALGTQYF
D: TRBD2; J: TRBJ2-3; V: TRBV11-2; size: .; DNA: TGTGCCAGCAGCTGGGGGGGAGGGAGCACAGATACGCAGTATTTT; CDR3: CASSWGGGSTDTQYF
D: .; J: TRBJ2-7; V: TRBV2; size: .; DNA: TGTGCCAGCAGTGAGCTTGACGGCGTACTCTACGAGCAGTACTTC; CDR3: CASSELDGVLYEQYF
D: .; J: TRBJ2-2; V: TRBV2; size: .; DNA: TGTGCCAGCGGTGAAGTGGCCGCGGAGACGGGGGATTTGTTTTTT; CDR3: CASGEVAAETGDLFF
D: TRBD2; J: TRBJ2-6; V: TRBV7-6; size: .; DNA: TGTGCCAGCAGCCTAGCGGGTAGCTACGGGGGCACCGTCCTGACTTTC; CDR3: CASSLAGSYGGTVLTF
D: .; J: TRBJ2-5; V: TRBV9; size: .; DNA: TGTGCCAGCAGCCCTGGCGGAGGGGGCTATGCCTACAACTTC; CDR3: CASSPGGGGYAYNF
D: .; J: TRBJ2-2; V: TRBV2; size: .; DNA: TGTGCCAGCAGTGATGGGGGGAGCCATGAGCAGTTCTACTGTTTT; CDR3: CASSDGGSHEQFYCF